This TCR beta chain was identified in a study of CD8+ T cells in alopecia areata. This clone was seen more than once but under ten times. cDNA prepared by RNA extraction and subsequent reverse transcription served as the template for sequencing. Only in-frame clones appear in the TCRdb table, and some are missing; sequencing was by immunoSEQ multiplex PCR. The sample yields about 98,000 clones, around two fifths seen once. The source is a human donor with alopecia areata. Input material: CD4+ T cells sorted from blood.

This chain's CDR3 is CASSVGTEYGYTF. In nucleotides, the CDR3 is TGTGCCAGCAGCGTAGGGACAGAGTATGGCTACACCTTC. This chain uses TRBV28 with TRBJ1-2; 7 bases line up with TRBD1. Germline V lookup: CDR1 MDHEN, CDR2 SYDVKM. The V gene end was trimmed by 6 bases and the J gene end by 5 bases; junction bases not matched to a gene: 6. The CDR3 runs to 13 residues.